This T cell receptor (beta chain) appears in the sequencing data of a study of blood T cells in healthy people across ages. Findings and limits, study-wide: Aged donors had fewer naive CD4+ cells and lower diversity than long-lived donors. TCR beta diversity was tightly associated with the proportion of naive T cells.

V lost 7 bases and J 8 bases, leaving 16 bases between the germline ends. The CDR3 is 13 amino acids. Germline V gene data show CDR1 as SGHRS and CDR2 as YFSETQ. The second PCR ran roughly 7 to 12 cycles with a sample-barcoded 5' primer and J-beta primers. TCRdb analysed the 5' RACE reads with MiXCR anew, one entry per CDR3 protein. The sample has about 730,000 distinct CDR3 sequences; about 40% are singletons. As concerns this clonotype: Its antigen remains unidentified.

Isolation of PBMCs gave at least 7 million cells per sample. Extraction yielded at least 5 micrograms of total RNA per sample. The chain links TRBV5-1 to TRBJ1-5; TRBD1 is a possible D gene (5 bases). The material sequenced was blood. This TCR was sampled from a woman in her sixties or seventies in good health. The CDR3 region has the DNA TGCGCCAGCGGCCGGGGCGGTGGCGAGCCCCAGCATTTT. It is translated as CASGRGGGEPQHF. Based on the CDR3 plus reference TRBV5-1 and TRBJ1-5, the full variable domain is KAGVTQTPRYLIKTRGQQVTLSCSPISGHRSVSWYQQTPGQGLQFLFEYFSETQRNKGNFPGRFSGRQFSNSRSEMNVSTLELGDSALYLCASGRGGGEPQHFGDGTRLSIL.